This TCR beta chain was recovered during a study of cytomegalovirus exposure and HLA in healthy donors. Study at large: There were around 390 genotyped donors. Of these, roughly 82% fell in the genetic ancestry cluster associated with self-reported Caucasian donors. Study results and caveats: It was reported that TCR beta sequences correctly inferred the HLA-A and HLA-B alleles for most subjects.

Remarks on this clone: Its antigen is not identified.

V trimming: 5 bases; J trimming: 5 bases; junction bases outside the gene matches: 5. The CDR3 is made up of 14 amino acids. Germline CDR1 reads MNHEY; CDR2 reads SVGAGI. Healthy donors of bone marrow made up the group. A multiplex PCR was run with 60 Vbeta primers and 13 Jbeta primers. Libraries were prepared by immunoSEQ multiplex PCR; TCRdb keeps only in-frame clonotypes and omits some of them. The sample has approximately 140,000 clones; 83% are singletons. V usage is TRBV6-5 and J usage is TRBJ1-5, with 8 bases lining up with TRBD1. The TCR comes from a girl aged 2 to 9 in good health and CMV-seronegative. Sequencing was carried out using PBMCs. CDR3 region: CASSQGTGDQPQHF. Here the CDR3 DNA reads TGTGCCAGCAGTCAAGGGACAGGTGATCAGCCCCAGCATTTT.